This is a list of T cell receptor beta chains from one sample in a study of T cells in Graves' hyperthyroidism and ophthalmopathy. TCRdb reprocessed the multiplex PCR reads with MiXCR, giving one entry per CDR3 protein. The repertoire holds about 520,000 distinct CDR3 sequences, with roughly 24% as singletons. The specimen sequenced was blood. All receptors derive from a woman aged 25 to 39 with Graves' ophthalmopathy. The CDR3 runs from the conserved cysteine through the conserved F or W. Each record gives: clone size, D gene, V gene, J gene, CDR3 length, CDR3 DNA, CDR3 protein. A D gene is named only where the DNA matches it firmly. Clone size appears in some rows only: once, few, many, or a class for an expanded clone.

>-|TRBD2|TRBV12-5|TRBJ2-7|12
TGTGCTAGTGGATTAGGACGGGGGGGCCTGTACTTC
CASGLGRGGLYF
>many|-|TRBV7-2|TRBJ1-5|15
TGTGCCAGCAGCTTAAGGGGATGGGGCAATCAGCCCCAGCATTTT
CASSLRGWGNQPQHF
>-|TRBD2|TRBV20-1|TRBJ2-7|16
TGCAGTGCTTCTGGGTCCGGACTAGCGGAAGTCTACGAGCAGTACTTC
CSASGSGLAEVYEQYF
>few|-|TRBV12-3/TRBV12-4|TRBJ2-7|17
TGTGCCAGCAGGTTCACCCCATCAGGGGAAAACCCCTACGAGCAGTACTTC
CASRFTPSGENPYEQYF
>-|-|TRBV6-1|TRBJ1-2|15
TGTGCCAGCAGTGAAACCGCGACAGCCCCCTATGGCTACACCTTC
CASSETATAPYGYTF
>many|TRBD1|TRBV6-5|TRBJ1-1|14
TGTGCCAGCAGTTGGACAGGGGAGGACACTGAAGCTTTCTTT
CASSWTGEDTEAFF
>few|-|TRBV4-1|TRBJ1-5|18
TGCGCCAGCAGCCAAGGGGTAGGGGGACCATATAGCAATCAGCCCCAGCATTTT
CASSQGVGGPYSNQPQHF
>few|-|TRBV7-2|TRBJ1-6|13
TGTGCCAGCAGCTTACACCGAGAGGCACCCCTCCACTTT
CASSLHREAPLHF
>many|TRBD1|TRBV6-5|TRBJ1-2|15
TGTGCCAGCAGTTACTCTTGGGGGACAGACTATGGCTACACCTTC
CASSYSWGTDYGYTF
>-|TRBD1|TRBV12-3/TRBV12-4|TRBJ2-5|14
TGTGCCAGCAGTATAATACAGGGGACGGAGACCCAGTACTTC
CASSIIQGTETQYF
>-|-|TRBV7-2|TRBJ2-7|12
TGTGCCAGCAGCTTTTCAGCGGAAGAGAAGTACTTC
CASSFSAEEKYF
>many|-|TRBV6-1|TRBJ2-7|14
TGTGCCAGCAGAATGGGGACGGGCCGCTACGAGCAGTACTTC
CASRMGTGRYEQYF
>-|TRBD2|TRBV6-1|TRBJ2-7|12
TGTGCCAGCAGTCTCAGTCTAGCGGATCAGTACTTC
CASSLSLADQYF
>-|-|TRBV19|TRBJ2-5|15
TGTGCCAGTAGTATAAGGAGGGGGCTAGTGGAGACCCAGTACTTC
CASSIRRGLVETQYF
>-|TRBD2|TRBV4-1|TRBJ2-2|15
TGCGCCAGCAGCCAAGGAGCGGGGTACACCGGGGAGCTGTTTTTT
CASSQGAGYTGELFF
>-|-|TRBV15|TRBJ2-7|13
TGTGCCACCAGCCCCCCTGAGAGGGGCGAGCAGTACTTC
CATSPPERGEQYF
>many|TRBD1|TRBV12-3/TRBV12-4|TRBJ2-7|15
TGTGCCAGCAGCAAGACAGGGGGTGACCCCTACGAGCAGTACTTC
CASSKTGGDPYEQYF
>-|TRBD2|TRBV7-2|TRBJ2-5|16
TGTGCCAGCAGCTTCGGTCTAGCGGGGGACTCGGAGACCCAGTACTTC
CASSFGLAGDSETQYF
>many|-|TRBV6-1|TRBJ2-7|16
TGTGCCAGCAGTGAAATGGACAGCCCGAGCTCCTACGAGCAGTACTTC
CASSEMDSPSSYEQYF
>many|-|TRBV2|TRBJ1-1|13
TGTGCCAGCACCTCGGACCTAAACACTGAAGCTTTCTTT
CASTSDLNTEAFF
>many|-|TRBV6-5|TRBJ1-2|13
TGTGCCAGCAGTTACGGGGGGGACTATGGCTACACCTTC
CASSYGGDYGYTF
>once|-|TRBV12-3/TRBV12-4|TRBJ1-5|14
TGTGCCAGCCGTCTTGGACAGACGAATCAGCCCCAGCATTTT
CASRLGQTNQPQHF
>many|-|TRBV11-2|TRBJ2-7|15
TGTGCCAGCAGCGCCAGACTAGATCGTTCCTACGAGCAGTACTTC
CASSARLDRSYEQYF
>many|-|TRBV6-2/TRBV6-3|TRBJ1-1|16
TGTGCCAGCAGTATCGCGACAGGTGTGAGGTACACTGAAGCTTTCTTT
CASSIATGVRYTEAFF
>many|TRBD2|TRBV4-1|TRBJ2-5|14
TGCGCCAGCAGCACGCTAGCGGGGCAAGAGACCCAGTACTTC
CASSTLAGQETQYF
>many|-|TRBV18|TRBJ2-5|14
TGTGCCAGCTCACCTCTCGGAGAGCGGATGGGCCAGTACTTC
CASSPLGERMGQYF
>many|-|TRBV6-1|TRBJ1-5|15
TGTGCCAGCAGTGAAGTTGGGAATAGCAATCAGCCCCAGCATTTT
CASSEVGNSNQPQHF
>many|-|TRBV12-3/TRBV12-4|TRBJ2-2|13
TGTGCCAGCAGTTTTCCTGCTGCTTGGGAGCTGTTTTTT
CASSFPAAWELFF
>-|TRBD2|TRBV4-2|TRBJ2-7|16
TGTGCCAGCAGCCCAGCGCGGGGGGTCGGCTCCTACGAGCAGTACTTC
CASSPARGVGSYEQYF
>few|-|TRBV5-1|TRBJ2-2|14
TGCGCCAGCAGCAAACGGACGGACCGCGGGGAGCTGTTTTTT
CASSKRTDRGELFF
>many|-|TRBV19|TRBJ1-5|15
TGTGCCAGTAGTATATTTTGGGGAGGCAATCAGCCCCAGCATTTT
CASSIFWGGNQPQHF
>-|-|TRBV4-1|TRBJ2-5|13
TGCGCCAGCAGCCAAGGCCGACAAGAGACCCAGTACTTC
CASSQGRQETQYF
>many|-|TRBV9|TRBJ2-5|13
TGTGCCAGCAGCGTATCAGGGATCGGGACCCAGTACTTC
CASSVSGIGTQYF
>once|TRBD1|TRBV6-1|TRBJ1-2|15
TGTGCCAGCAGCAACCGGGACAGGCGAAACTATGGCTACACCTTC
CASSNRDRRNYGYTF
>-|-|TRBV4-1|TRBJ1-5|15
TGCGCCAGCAGCCAAGAAGGAAGCTCCAATCAGCCCCAGCATTTT
CASSQEGSSNQPQHF
>many|-|TRBV7-9|TRBJ2-7|15
TGTGCCAGCACTCTGGCCCAGGGAGTAGAATACGAGCAGTACTTC
CASTLAQGVEYEQYF
>many|-|TRBV20-1|TRBJ2-3|14
TGCAGTGCTATCTGGGGGGGCGGCACAGATACGCAGTATTTT
CSAIWGGGTDTQYF
>-|TRBD1|TRBV15|TRBJ2-7|13
TGTGCCACCAGCTTACGGACAGGCCACGAGCAGTACTTC
CATSLRTGHEQYF
>many|TRBD1|TRBV24-1|TRBJ1-5|18
TGTGCCACCGGAGGACAGGGTATGAACAGTATTTGCAATCAGCCCCAGCATTTT
CATGGQGMNSICNQPQHF
>many|TRBD1|TRBV10-3|TRBJ2-7|16
TGTGCCATCAGTGGGACGACAGGGGAACTACTTTACGAGCAGTACTTC
CAISGTTGELLYEQYF
>many|TRBD2|TRBV18|TRBJ2-5|14
TGTGCCAGCTCACCGGGGACTAGCGAGCAACCCCAGTACTTC
CASSPGTSEQPQYF
>many|TRBD1|TRBV27|TRBJ1-1|16
TGTGCCAGCAGTCGCTCGGGACAGGGGAGGAACACTGAAGCTTTCTTT
CASSRSGQGRNTEAFF
>-|-|TRBV9|TRBJ1-2|14
TGTGCCAGCAGCCCGCGACAGGAGGACTATGGCTACACCTTC
CASSPRQEDYGYTF
>once|-|TRBV11-1|TRBJ1-1|15
TGTGCCAGCAGTGATCCCGCTAGGGTGAACACTGAAGCTTTCTTT
CASSDPARVNTEAFF
>many|TRBD2|TRBV27|TRBJ2-5|14
TGTGCCAGCAGTTCCTTGACTAGCCTCTGGACCCAGTACTTC
CASSSLTSLWTQYF
>few|TRBD1|TRBV2|TRBJ2-7|15
TGTGCCAGCAGGATACCGGGACAGGGACCGTACGAGCAGTACTTC
CASRIPGQGPYEQYF
>few|-|TRBV6-5|TRBJ1-1|16
TGTGCCAGCAGTTATGGGGCCGGCAGGGCGAACACTGAAGCTTTCTTT
CASSYGAGRANTEAFF
>many|TRBD1|TRBV19|TRBJ1-5|18
TGTGCCAGTAGTCGGGACGGTCCCGGGACAGGGATCGGTCAGCCCCAGCATTTT
CASSRDGPGTGIGQPQHF
>many|-|TRBV6-5|TRBJ1-2|16
TGTGCCAGCAGTTTGATGTCCGGACTACTAGACTATGGCTACACCTTC
CASSLMSGLLDYGYTF
>many|-|TRBV27|TRBJ1-1|14
TGTGCCAGCAGTTTGGGGGCTTCGAACACTGAAGCTTTCTTT
CASSLGASNTEAFF
>many|-|TRBV28|TRBJ1-5|14
TGTGCCAGCAGTTTAGGTCAGCACAATCAGCCCCAGCATTTT
CASSLGQHNQPQHF
>-|TRBD2|TRBV6-1|TRBJ2-7|13
TGTGCCACCAAAGCGGGAATTGCCTACGAGCAGTACTTC
CATKAGIAYEQYF
>many|TRBD1|TRBV6-1|TRBJ2-5|15
TGTGCCAGCAGTGAACAAACAGGGGTTTGGGAGACCCAGTACTTC
CASSEQTGVWETQYF
>-|TRBD2|TRBV12-3/TRBV12-4|TRBJ2-7|14
TGTGCCAGCAGTTACCGTCCGACTAGCCACGAGCAGTACTTC
CASSYRPTSHEQYF